This T cell receptor (beta chain) derives from a study of shared clonotypes between healthy human individuals. Study-level information: The donors, a couple of women and a few men, were aged 18 to 49.

Over several immunoSEQ plates, each subset's genomic DNA was distributed in even portions. Profiling relied on immunoSEQ multiplex PCR, and the TCRdb table lists in-frame clones only, not all of them. The data hold 470,000 or so clones, with roughly 80% observed a single time. Of note for this clone: The antigen remains undetermined. Other DNA sequences in the same sample also yield this CDR3.

Germline loops: CDR1 KGHSH, CDR2 LQKENI. This CDR3 has 15 residues. Trimming took 0 bases from V and 2 from J; bases not matched to a gene: 1. Overall study results and limits: The authors sampled blood alone, and tissue repertoires likely differ. The genetic and exposure-history diversity represented was limited by few donors.

The sequencing sample was made of PBMCs. The rearrangement joins TRBV18 to TRBJ2-7; 10 nucleotides line up with TRBD2. This TCR derives from a woman in her thirties or forties in good health. Some clones in this sample may be carry-over from other donors' samples. The DNA of the CDR3 is TGTGCCAGCTCACCACCGCTAGCGGGGGCCTACGAGCAGTACTTC. This encodes CASSPPLAGAYEQYF.